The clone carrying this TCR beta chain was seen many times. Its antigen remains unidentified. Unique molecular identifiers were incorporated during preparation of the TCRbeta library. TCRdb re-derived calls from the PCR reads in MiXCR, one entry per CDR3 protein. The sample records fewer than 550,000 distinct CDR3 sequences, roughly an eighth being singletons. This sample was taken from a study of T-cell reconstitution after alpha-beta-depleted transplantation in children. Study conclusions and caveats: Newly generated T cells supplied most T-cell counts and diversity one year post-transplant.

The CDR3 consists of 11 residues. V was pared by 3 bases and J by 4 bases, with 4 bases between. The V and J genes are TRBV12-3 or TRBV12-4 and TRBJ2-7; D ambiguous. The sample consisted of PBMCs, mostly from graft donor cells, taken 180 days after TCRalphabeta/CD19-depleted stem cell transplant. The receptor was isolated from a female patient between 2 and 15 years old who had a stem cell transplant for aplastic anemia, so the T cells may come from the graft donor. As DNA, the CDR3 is TGTGCCAGCAGTTTTGGGTACGAGCAGTACGTC. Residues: CASSFGYEQYV.